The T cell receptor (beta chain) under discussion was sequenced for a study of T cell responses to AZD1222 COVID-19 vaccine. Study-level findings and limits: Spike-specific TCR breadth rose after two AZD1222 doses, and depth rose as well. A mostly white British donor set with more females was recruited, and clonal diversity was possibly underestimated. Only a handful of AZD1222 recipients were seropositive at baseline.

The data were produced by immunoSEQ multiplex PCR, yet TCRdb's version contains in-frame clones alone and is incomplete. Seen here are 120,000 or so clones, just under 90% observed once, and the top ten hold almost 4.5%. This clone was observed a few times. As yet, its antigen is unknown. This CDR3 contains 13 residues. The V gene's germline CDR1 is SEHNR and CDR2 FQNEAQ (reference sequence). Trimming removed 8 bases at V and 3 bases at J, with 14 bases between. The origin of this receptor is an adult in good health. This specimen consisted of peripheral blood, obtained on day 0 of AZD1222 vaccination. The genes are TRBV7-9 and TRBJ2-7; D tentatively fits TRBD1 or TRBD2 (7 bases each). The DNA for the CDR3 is TGTGCCAGCGAGGAGCGGGACAGCTACGAGCAGTACTTC. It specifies CASEERDSYEQYF.